This TCR beta chain was identified in a study of blood T cell repertoires in COVID-19. With 3 bases removed from V and 0 bases from J, the gap between germline ends came to 12 bases. Germline V lookup: CDR1 SGHRS, CDR2 YFSETQ. The CDR3 is 16 residues long. Sequenced by immunoSEQ multiplex PCR; TCRdb stores in-frame clones only, minus some. This repertoire shows roughly 150,000 clones, approximately 87% found once; its top ten account for roughly 6.6%. This receptor was obtained from a man older than 75 with acute or convalescent COVID-19. The chain employs TRBV5-1 and TRBJ2-2; no clear D. Sequencing used peripheral blood. CDR3 amino acids: CASSSQAAANTGELFF. The CDR3 region has the DNA TGCGCCAGCAGCTCCCAGGCAGCCGCGAACACCGGGGAGCTGTTTTTT. Based on the CDR3 plus reference TRBV5-1 and TRBJ2-2, the full variable domain is KAGVTQTPRYLIKTRGQQVTLSCSPISGHRSVSWYQQTPGQGLQFLFEYFSETQRNKGNFPGRFSGRQFSNSRSEMNVSTLELGDSALYLCASSSQAAANTGELFFGEGSRLTVL.